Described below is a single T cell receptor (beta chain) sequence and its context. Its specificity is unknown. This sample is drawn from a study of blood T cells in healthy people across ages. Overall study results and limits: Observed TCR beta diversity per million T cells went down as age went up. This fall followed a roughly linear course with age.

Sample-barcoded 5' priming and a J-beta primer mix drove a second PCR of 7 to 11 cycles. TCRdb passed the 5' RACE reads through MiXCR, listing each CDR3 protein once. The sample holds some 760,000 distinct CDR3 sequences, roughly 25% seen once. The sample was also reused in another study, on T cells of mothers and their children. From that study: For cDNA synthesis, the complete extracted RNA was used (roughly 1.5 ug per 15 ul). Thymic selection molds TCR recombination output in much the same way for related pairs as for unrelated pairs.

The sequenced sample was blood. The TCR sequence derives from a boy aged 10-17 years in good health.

The CDR3 DNA reads as TGTGCCAGCAGTGCAGGGGTTCCCAATCAGCCCCAGCATTTT. Protein sequence: CASSAGVPNQPQHF. The V call is TRBV12-3 or TRBV12-4, the J call TRBJ1-5, with a tentative D call TRBD1 (6 bases). Trimming removed 5 bases at V and 3 bases at J, with 11 bases between. The CDR3 loop spans 14 amino acids.